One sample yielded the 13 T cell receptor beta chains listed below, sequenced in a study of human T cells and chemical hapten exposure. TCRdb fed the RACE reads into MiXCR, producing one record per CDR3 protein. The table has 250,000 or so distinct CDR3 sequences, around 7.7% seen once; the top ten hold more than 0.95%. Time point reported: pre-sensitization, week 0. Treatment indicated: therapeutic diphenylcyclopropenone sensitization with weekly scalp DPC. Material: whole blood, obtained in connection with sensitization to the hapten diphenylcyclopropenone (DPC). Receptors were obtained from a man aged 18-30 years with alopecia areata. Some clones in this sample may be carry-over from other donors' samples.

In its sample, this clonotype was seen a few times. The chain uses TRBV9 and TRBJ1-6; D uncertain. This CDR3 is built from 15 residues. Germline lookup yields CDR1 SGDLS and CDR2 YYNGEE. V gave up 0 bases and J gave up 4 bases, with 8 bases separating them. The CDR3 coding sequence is TGTGCCAGCAGCGTAGATCTGGGTTATAATTCACCCCTCCACTTT. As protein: CASSVDLGYNSPLHF.

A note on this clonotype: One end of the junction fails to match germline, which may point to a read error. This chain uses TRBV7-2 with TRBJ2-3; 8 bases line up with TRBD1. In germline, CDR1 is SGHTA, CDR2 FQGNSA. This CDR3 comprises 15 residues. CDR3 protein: CANSLRQGSTDTQYF. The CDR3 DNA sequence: TGTGCCAACAGCTTACGACAGGGGAGCACAGATACGCAGTATTTT.

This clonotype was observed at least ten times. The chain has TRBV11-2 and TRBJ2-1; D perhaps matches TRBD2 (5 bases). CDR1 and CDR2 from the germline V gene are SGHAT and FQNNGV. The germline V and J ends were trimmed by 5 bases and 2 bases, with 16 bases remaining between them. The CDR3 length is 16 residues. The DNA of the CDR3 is TGTGCCAGCAGCCGCCTGGCGGGTAAAGCCTACAATGAGCAGTTCTTC. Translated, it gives CASSRLAGKAYNEQFF.

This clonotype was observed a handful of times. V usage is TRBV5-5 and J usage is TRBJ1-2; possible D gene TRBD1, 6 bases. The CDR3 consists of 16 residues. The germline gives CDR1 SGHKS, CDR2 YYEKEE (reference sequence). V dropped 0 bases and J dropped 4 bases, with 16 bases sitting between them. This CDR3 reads CASSLAGGASTYGYTF. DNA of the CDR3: TGTGCCAGCAGCTTGGCCGGGGGCGCAAGTACCTATGGCTACACCTTC.

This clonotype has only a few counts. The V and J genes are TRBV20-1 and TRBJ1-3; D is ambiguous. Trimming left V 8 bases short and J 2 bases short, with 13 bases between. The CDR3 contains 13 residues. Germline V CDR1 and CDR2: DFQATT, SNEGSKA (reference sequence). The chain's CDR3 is CSTSGMAGNTIYF. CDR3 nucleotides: TGCAGTACTTCAGGAATGGCTGGAAACACCATATATTTT.

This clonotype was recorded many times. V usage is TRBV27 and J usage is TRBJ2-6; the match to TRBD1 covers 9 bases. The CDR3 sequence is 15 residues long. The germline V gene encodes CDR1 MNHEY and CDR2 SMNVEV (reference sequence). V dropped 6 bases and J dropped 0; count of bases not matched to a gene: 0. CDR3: CASRTGGSGANVLTF. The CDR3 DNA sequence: TGTGCCAGCAGGACAGGGGGCTCTGGGGCCAACGTCCTGACTTTC.

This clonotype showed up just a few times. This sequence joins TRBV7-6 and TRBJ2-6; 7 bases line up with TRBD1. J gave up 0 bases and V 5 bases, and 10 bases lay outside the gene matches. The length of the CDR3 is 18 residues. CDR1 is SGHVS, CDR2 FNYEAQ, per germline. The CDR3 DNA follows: TGTGCCAGCAGCACGCTAGACAGGGTGATCTCTGGGGCCAACGTCCTGACTTTC. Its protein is CASSTLDRVISGANVLTF.

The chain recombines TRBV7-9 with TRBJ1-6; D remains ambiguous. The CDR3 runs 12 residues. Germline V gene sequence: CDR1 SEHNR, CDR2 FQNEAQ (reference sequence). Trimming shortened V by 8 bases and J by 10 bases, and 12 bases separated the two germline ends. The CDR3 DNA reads TGTGCCAGCGGGGAGGGCGGGTCACCCCTCCACTTT. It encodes CASGEGGSPLHF.

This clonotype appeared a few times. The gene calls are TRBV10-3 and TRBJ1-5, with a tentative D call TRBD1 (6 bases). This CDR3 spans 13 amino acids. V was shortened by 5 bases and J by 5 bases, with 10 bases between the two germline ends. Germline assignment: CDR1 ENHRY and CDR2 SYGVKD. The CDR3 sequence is CAISKGGDQPQHF. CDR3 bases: TGTGCCATCAGTAAAGGGGGGGATCAGCCCCAGCATTTT.

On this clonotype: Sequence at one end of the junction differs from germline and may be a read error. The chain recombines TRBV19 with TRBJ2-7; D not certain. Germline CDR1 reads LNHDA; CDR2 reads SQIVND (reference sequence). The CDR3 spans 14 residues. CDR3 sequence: CASRHMGSSNEQYF. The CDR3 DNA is TGTGCCAGTAGACATATGGGGTCCTCCAACGAGCAGTACTTC.

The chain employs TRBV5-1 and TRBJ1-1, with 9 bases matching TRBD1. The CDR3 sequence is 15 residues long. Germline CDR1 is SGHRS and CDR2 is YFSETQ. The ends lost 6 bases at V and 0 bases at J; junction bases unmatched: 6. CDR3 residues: CASTTGTGLNTEAFF. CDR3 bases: TGCGCCAGCACGACCGGGACAGGGCTGAACACTGAAGCTTTCTTT. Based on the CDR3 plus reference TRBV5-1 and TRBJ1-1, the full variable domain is KAGVTQTPRYLIKTRGQQVTLSCSPISGHRSVSWYQQTPGQGLQFLFEYFSETQRNKGNFPGRFSGRQFSNSRSEMNVSTLELGDSALYLCASTTGTGLNTEAFFGQGTRLTVV.

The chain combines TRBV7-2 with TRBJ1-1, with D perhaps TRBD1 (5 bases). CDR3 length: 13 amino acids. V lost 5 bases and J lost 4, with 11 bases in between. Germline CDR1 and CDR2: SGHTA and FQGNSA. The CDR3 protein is CASSRGQVTEAFF. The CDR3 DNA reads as TGTGCCAGCAGCCGTGGACAAGTCACTGAAGCTTTCTTT.

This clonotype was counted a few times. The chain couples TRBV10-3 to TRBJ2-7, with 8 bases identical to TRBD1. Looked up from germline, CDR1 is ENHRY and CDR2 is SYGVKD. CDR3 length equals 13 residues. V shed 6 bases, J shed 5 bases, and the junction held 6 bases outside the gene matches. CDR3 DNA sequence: TGTGCCATCAGGCCGGACAGGGACCACGAGCAGTACTTC. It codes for CAIRPDRDHEQYF.